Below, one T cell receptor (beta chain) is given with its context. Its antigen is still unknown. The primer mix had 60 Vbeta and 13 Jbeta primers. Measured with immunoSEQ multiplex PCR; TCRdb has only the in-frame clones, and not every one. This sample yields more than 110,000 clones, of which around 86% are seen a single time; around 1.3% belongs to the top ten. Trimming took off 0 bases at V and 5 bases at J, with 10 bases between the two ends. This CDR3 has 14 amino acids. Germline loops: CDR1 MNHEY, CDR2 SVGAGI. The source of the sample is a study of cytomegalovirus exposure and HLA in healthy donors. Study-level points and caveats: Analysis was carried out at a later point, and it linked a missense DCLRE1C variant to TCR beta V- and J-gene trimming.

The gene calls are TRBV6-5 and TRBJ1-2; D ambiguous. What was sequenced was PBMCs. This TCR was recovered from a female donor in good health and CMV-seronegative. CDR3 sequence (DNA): TGTGCCAGCAGTTACTCTTCGGAGTATTATGGCTACACCTTC. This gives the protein CASSYSSEYYGYTF.